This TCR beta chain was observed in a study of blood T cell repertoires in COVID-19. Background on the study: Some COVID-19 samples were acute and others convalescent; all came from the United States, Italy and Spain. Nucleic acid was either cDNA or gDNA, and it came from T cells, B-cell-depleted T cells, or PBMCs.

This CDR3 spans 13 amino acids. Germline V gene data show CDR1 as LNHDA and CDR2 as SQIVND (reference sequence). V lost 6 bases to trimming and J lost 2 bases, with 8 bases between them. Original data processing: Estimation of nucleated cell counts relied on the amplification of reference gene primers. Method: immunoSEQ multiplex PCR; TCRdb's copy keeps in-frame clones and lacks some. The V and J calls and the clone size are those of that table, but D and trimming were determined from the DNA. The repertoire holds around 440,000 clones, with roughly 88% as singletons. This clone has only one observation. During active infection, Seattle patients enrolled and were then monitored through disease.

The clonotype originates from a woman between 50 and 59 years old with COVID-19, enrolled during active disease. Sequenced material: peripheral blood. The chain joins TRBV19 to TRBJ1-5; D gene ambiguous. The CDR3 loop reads CASRSGGNQPQHF. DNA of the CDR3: TGTGCCAGTAGGTCGGGTGGCAATCAGCCCCAGCATTTT.